One sample yielded the 23 T cell receptor beta chains listed below, sequenced in a study of shared clonotypes between healthy human individuals (dated by TCRdb to 2018 to 2021). The library was obtained by the immunoSEQ multiplex PCR assay. TCRdb mirrors the immuneACCESS table, restricted to in-frame sequences. Some clones are absent from its copies; in checked studies, under half trace to an unresolved V gene, and the reason for the others is unknown. The sample profile shows some 1,600,000 clones; 95% to 99% of them were found once. The top ten constitute less than 0.55% of the sample. The sample comprised naive CD4+ T cells sorted from blood. The intended sense of this specimen's cell subset or site label: CD45RA+ positively selected. Receptors were obtained from a man between 25 and 39 years old in good health.

The V gene is TRBV20-1, the J gene TRBJ2-3, with D maybe TRBD2 (5 bases). The CDR3 sequence is 10 residues long. Germline V lookup: CDR1 DFQATT, CDR2 SNEGSKA (reference sequence). V lost 5 bases and J 6 bases, leaving 6 bases between the germline ends. CDR3 nucleotide sequence: TGCAGTGCTGGGGAGGATACGCAGTATTTT. It translates to CSAGEDTQYF.

V gene TRBV18 combines with J gene TRBJ2-7; D might be TRBD2 (5 bases). This CDR3 is 16 amino acids long. With 1 base removed from V and 5 bases from J, the gap between germline ends came to 18 bases. Per the germline V gene, CDR1 is KGHSH and CDR2 is LQKENI. The CDR3 DNA follows: TGTGCCAGCTCACCACTGGCCAGCGGTGTAGAAGACGAGCAGTACTTC. This codes for CASSPLASGVEDEQYF.

The gene calls are TRBV11-2 and TRBJ2-3; TRBD2 is a possible D gene (6 bases). Germline V gene sequence: CDR1 SGHAT, CDR2 FQNNGV. The CDR3 is 15 residues long. Trimming removed 8 bases from V and 5 bases from J, with 20 bases in between. The CDR3 loop reads CASPGGSGNQDTQYF. The CDR3 DNA reads as TGTGCCAGCCCCGGAGGGTCAGGGAATCAAGATACGCAGTATTTT. The full variable domain, its missing parts supplied by reference TRBV11-2 and TRBJ2-3, is EAGVAQSPRYKIIEKRQSVAFWCNPISGHATLYWYQQILGQGPKLLIQFQNNGVVDDSQLPKDRFSAERLKGVDSTLKIQPAKLEDSAVYLCASPGGSGNQDTQYFGPGTRLTVL.

In its sample, this clone was seen once. This chain links TRBV19 with TRBJ2-2; 12 nucleotides match TRBD1. With V trimmed by 6 bases and J by 6 bases, 11 bases remained unmatched. The germline V gene has CDR1 LNHDA and CDR2 SQIVND (reference sequence). This CDR3 is 17 amino acids long. The CDR3 region is CASSGDRDRGLSGELFF. DNA for the CDR3: TGTGCCAGTAGCGGGGACCGGGACAGGGGGCTTTCCGGGGAGCTGTTTTTT. The full variable domain, in which reference TRBV19 and TRBJ2-2 provide the parts outside the CDR3, is DGGITQSPKYLFRKEGQNVTLSCEQNLNHDAMYWYRQDPGQGLRLIYYSQIVNDFQKGDIAEGYSVSREKKESFPLTVTSAQKNPTAFYLCASSGDRDRGLSGELFFGEGSRLTVL.

The J gene is TRBJ2-2, the V gene TRBV11-2, with unresolved D. Trimming stripped 5 bases from V and 4 bases from J, with 11 bases between. Per the germline V gene, CDR1 is SGHAT and CDR2 is FQNNGV. The CDR3 runs 14 residues. As DNA, the CDR3 is TGTGCCAGCAGCCCGACCGGGCGCACCGGGGAGCTGTTTTTT. Translation: CASSPTGRTGELFF.

The chain recombines TRBV5-4 with TRBJ1-2, with D uncertain. Germline CDR1 SGHNT, CDR2 YYREEE (reference sequence). The CDR3 consists of 15 residues. The V gene lost 4 bases and the J gene lost 4 bases, with 17 bases spanning the gap. CDR3 sequence reads: CASSRGGVPAYGYTF. DNA of the CDR3: TGTGCCAGCAGCCGAGGCGGCGTTCCGGCCTATGGCTACACCTTC.

The chain carries TRBV5-4 and TRBJ2-2; 7 nucleotides agree with TRBD1. The V gene's germline CDR1 is SGHNT and CDR2 YYREEE (reference sequence). This CDR3 spans 16 amino acids. The V gene end was trimmed by 4 bases and the J gene end by 1 base; junction bases not matched to a gene: 7. Here the CDR3 DNA reads TGTGCCAGCAGCCGAGGACAGGCCCAGAACACCGGGGAGCTGTTTTTT. Its protein product is CASSRGQAQNTGELFF.

The chain carries TRBV6-1 and TRBJ2-1; D possibly corresponds to TRBD2 (5 bases). Germline V CDR1 and CDR2: MNHNS, SASEGT. CDR3 size: 15 residues. V was pared by 5 bases and J by 0 bases, with 11 bases between. This CDR3 is CASSTMGSSYNEQFF. The CDR3 DNA is TGTGCCAGCAGTACGATGGGGAGCTCCTACAATGAGCAGTTCTTC.

The rearrangement links TRBV6-1 to TRBJ2-7; D ambiguous. V was cut by 2 bases and J by 3 bases, with 14 bases left in between. Germline values: CDR1 MNHNS, CDR2 SASEGT. The CDR3 is made up of 15 amino acids. The CDR3 DNA follows: TGTGCCAGCAGTGAACAAGGTCAGACTTTCTACGAGCAGTACTTC. Residues: CASSEQGQTFYEQYF.

The V call is TRBV11-2, the J call TRBJ1-1; possibly TRBD1 for D (5 bases). The germline V gene has CDR1 SGHAT and CDR2 FQNNGV. The CDR3 runs to 15 residues. Between the trimmed V and J ends, which lost 2 bases and 4 bases, there was a span of 14 bases. DNA for the CDR3: TGTGCCAGCAGCTTACCTAACCAGGGAAGCACTGAAGCTTTCTTT. Its protein is CASSLPNQGSTEAFF.

The rearrangement uses TRBV18 and TRBJ1-4; possible D gene TRBD1, 6 bases. The V gene lost 3 bases and the J gene lost 7 bases, with 18 bases spanning the gap. Per germline, CDR1 KGHSH and CDR2 LQKENI. The CDR3 is 16 residues long. CDR3 in amino acids: CASSPREQGIFEKLFF. CDR3 coding DNA: TGTGCCAGCTCACCGCGCGAACAGGGAATTTTTGAAAAACTGTTTTTT.

The chain joins TRBV30 to TRBJ2-1, with 11 bases matching TRBD2. The CDR3 totals 13 residues. Germline V gene sequence: CDR1 GTSNPN, CDR2 SVGIG (reference sequence). J was trimmed by 15 bases and V by 0 bases; bases with no gene match: 7. The CDR3 DNA sequence: TGTGCCTGGAGTGTACTAGCGGGAGCCCCTGGGTTCTTC. This sequence encodes CAWSVLAGAPGFF.

The chain couples TRBV29-1 to TRBJ2-1; the D call may be TRBD1 or TRBD2 (5 bases each). The CDR3 extends over 14 amino acids. Trimming cost V 4 bases and J 0 bases, with 10 bases left between them. The V gene's germline CDR1 is SQVTM and CDR2 ANQGSEA. CDR3 amino acids: CSVGGADSYNEQFF. For the CDR3, the DNA is TGCAGCGTTGGAGGGGCGGACTCCTACAATGAGCAGTTCTTC.

The V call is TRBV29-1, the J call TRBJ2-7, with D unresolved. V lost 5 bases and J lost 7, with 12 bases in between. Germline CDR1 and CDR2: SQVTM and ANQGSEA. This CDR3 comprises 11 residues. CDR3 sequence reads: CSVMTMGEQYF. The DNA of the CDR3 is TGCAGCGTTATGACCATGGGAGAGCAGTACTTC.

The rearrangement uses TRBV4-2 and TRBJ2-2, with TRBD2 matching over 10 bases. The CDR3 runs 16 residues. Germline V gene data show CDR1 as LGHNA and CDR2 as YNFKEQ. Trimming at V came to 8 bases and at J to 1 base, leaving 7 bases not matched to a gene. The CDR3 here is CASHQREGENTGELFF. CDR3 nucleotides: TGTGCCAGCCATCAGCGGGAGGGAGAGAACACCGGGGAGCTGTTTTTT.

The chain uses TRBV30 and TRBJ2-7, with unresolved D. The V end lost 0 bases, the J end lost 5 bases, and 11 bases lay between the germline ends. The CDR3 runs 13 residues. Germline CDR1 reads GTSNPN; CDR2 reads SVGIG (reference sequence). The CDR3 sequence is CAWSVLSAHEQYF. The CDR3, as DNA: TGTGCCTGGAGTGTACTTTCAGCACACGAGCAGTACTTC.

The rearrangement uses TRBV4-2 and TRBJ2-1; 12 bases map to TRBD2. CDR3 length: 17 amino acids. CDR1 and CDR2 (germline): LGHNA, YNFKEQ. Trimming took 0 bases from V and 6 from J; bases not matched to a gene: 6. The CDR3 sequence is CASSQESASGRGNEQFF. The CDR3 DNA reads TGTGCCAGCAGCCAAGAGTCGGCTAGCGGGAGGGGCAATGAGCAGTTCTTC.

The J gene is TRBJ2-3, the V gene TRBV29-1, with TRBD2 matching 7 bases. J lost 2 bases, V lost 7 bases, and 21 bases had no gene match. The CDR3 sequence is 18 residues long. Looked up from germline, CDR1 is SQVTM and CDR2 is ANQGSEA. The CDR3 DNA is TGCAGCGCCCCCGGGACCCCGCGTGGGGGAGGGTACACAGATACGCAGTATTTT. Its translation is CSAPGTPRGGGYTDTQYF.

The V gene is TRBV5-1, the J gene TRBJ2-1, with D perhaps matching TRBD1 (5 bases). CDR1 and CDR2 from the germline V gene are SGHRS and YFSETQ. Between the trimmed V and J ends, which lost 1 base and 8 bases, there was a span of 13 bases. CDR3 length: 14 amino acids. Here the CDR3 reads CASSLTGKSDEQFF. The DNA of the CDR3 is TGCGCCAGCAGCTTGACAGGAAAGAGCGATGAGCAGTTCTTC.

This clone was picked up one time. The chain has TRBV7-8 and TRBJ2-5, with 8 nucleotides matching TRBD2. After removal of 1 base from V and 6 bases from J, the junction contained 13 bases not matched to a gene. The germline V gene encodes CDR1 SGHVS and CDR2 FQNEAQ. This CDR3 region has 17 residues. The CDR3 loop is CASSLDWLAGRTKTQYF. The CDR3 region has the DNA TGTGCCAGCAGCTTAGATTGGTTAGCGGGACGAACAAAGACCCAGTACTTC.

The rearrangement joins TRBV21-1 to TRBJ2-7; TRBD2, the D gene given by the table, was not confirmed from the DNA. TRBV21-1 is termed a pseudogene. This CDR3 contains 19 residues. The CDR3 is CASSNGRRLRRDHSYEQYF. The CDR3 DNA reads as TGTGCCAGCAGCAATGGACGAAGGTTGAGGCGGGACCACTCCTACGAGCAGTACTTC.

The chain employs TRBV5-1 and TRBJ2-5; D gene ambiguous. V lost 0 bases and J lost 0, with 15 bases in between. This CDR3 has 17 residues. Looked up from germline, CDR1 is SGHRS and CDR2 is YFSETQ. The CDR3 sequence is CASSLGDRRHYQETQYF. The DNA for the CDR3 is TGCGCCAGCAGCTTGGGCGATCGGAGACACTACCAAGAGACCCAGTACTTC.

In its sample, this clone was seen once. The chain has TRBV7-9 and TRBJ1-1; D is undetermined. The CDR3 runs 11 residues. Deletions cut 7 bases from V and 4 bases from J, with 7 bases between. Germline V gene sequence: CDR1 SEHNR, CDR2 FQNEAQ (reference sequence). CDR3 DNA: TGTGCCAGCACTAAGGTCACTGAAGCTTTCTTT. Amino acid sequence: CASTKVTEAFF.